A selection of T cell receptor beta chains follows, all from one sample in a study of identical twins. TCRdb reprocessed the 5' RACE reads with MiXCR, giving one entry per CDR3 protein. The sample holds 400,000 to 500,000 distinct CDR3 sequences, roughly an eighth seen once. These data also featured in a second study, about yellow fever vaccine responses in identical twins.

Sequenced material: CD4+ T cells sorted from blood. The origin of the receptors is a woman aged 18-29 years in good health. The CDR3 runs from the conserved cysteine through the conserved F or W. The D gene is left open where the match is weak. Clone size is stated in some rows and not others, as once, few, many or a class when expanded.

j_gene: TRBJ2-2
d_gene: .
v_gene: TRBV24-1
abundance: few
CDR3aa: CATSEPRGLNTGELFF
CDR3nt: TGTGCCACCAGTGAACCCCGGGGGCTGAACACCGGGGAGCTGTTTTTT

j_gene: TRBJ2-2
d_gene: TRBD2
v_gene: TRBV24-1
abundance: few
CDR3aa: CATSDLTGGGQGELFF
CDR3nt: TGTGCCACCAGTGATTTAACGGGAGGCGGGCAGGGGGAGCTGTTTTTT

j_gene: TRBJ2-7
d_gene: TRBD1
v_gene: TRBV5-6
abundance: .
CDR3aa: CASSLKQGLSSYEQYF
CDR3nt: TGTGCCAGCAGCTTGAAACAGGGGTTGAGCTCCTACGAGCAGTACTTC

j_gene: TRBJ1-2
d_gene: .
v_gene: TRBV5-1
abundance: .
CDR3aa: CASAQYPGVYGYTF
CDR3nt: TGCGCCAGCGCCCAGTATCCCGGCGTCTATGGCTACACCTTC

j_gene: TRBJ2-2
d_gene: .
v_gene: TRBV11-3
abundance: .
CDR3aa: CASSPSRAGAGTGELFF
CDR3nt: TGTGCCAGCAGCCCTAGCAGGGCAGGGGCCGGGACCGGGGAGCTGTTTTTT

j_gene: TRBJ2-3
d_gene: TRBD2
v_gene: TRBV6-1
abundance: few
CDR3aa: CATSRLAGDTDTQYF
CDR3nt: TGTGCCACCTCCAGGCTAGCGGGGGACACAGATACGCAGTATTTT

j_gene: TRBJ2-5
d_gene: .
v_gene: TRBV6-2/TRBV6-3
abundance: few
CDR3aa: CATLNGSGREETQYF
CDR3nt: TGTGCCACCCTCAATGGCTCCGGGAGAGAAGAGACCCAGTACTTC

j_gene: TRBJ2-4
d_gene: TRBD1
v_gene: TRBV20-1
abundance: .
CDR3aa: CSAEEAQGAKNIQYF
CDR3nt: TGCAGTGCTGAGGAGGCACAGGGGGCCAAAAACATTCAGTACTTC

j_gene: TRBJ2-7
d_gene: .
v_gene: TRBV20-1
abundance: .
CDR3aa: CSARRPTGQHEQYF
CDR3nt: TGCAGTGCTAGACGCCCCACCGGACAGCACGAGCAGTACTTC

j_gene: TRBJ2-1
d_gene: TRBD2
v_gene: TRBV5-1
abundance: few
CDR3aa: CASSLAGGTSGSNEQFF
CDR3nt: TGCGCCAGCAGCTTGGCCGGGGGGACTAGCGGGAGTAATGAGCAGTTCTTC

j_gene: TRBJ2-2
d_gene: .
v_gene: TRBV20-1
abundance: .
CDR3aa: CSARTLNTGELFF
CDR3nt: TGCAGTGCTAGGACTCTCAACACCGGGGAGCTGTTTTTT

j_gene: TRBJ2-3
d_gene: TRBD1
v_gene: TRBV5-1
abundance: .
CDR3aa: CASSPWGQGAGTDTQYF
CDR3nt: TGCGCCAGCAGCCCCTGGGGTCAGGGGGCGGGCACAGATACGCAGTATTTT

j_gene: TRBJ2-7
d_gene: TRBD2
v_gene: TRBV3-1
abundance: .
CDR3aa: CASSGFTSGRGYEQYF
CDR3nt: TGTGCCAGCAGCGGATTTACGAGCGGGAGAGGTTACGAGCAGTACTTC

j_gene: TRBJ2-2
d_gene: TRBD2
v_gene: TRBV5-1
abundance: few
CDR3aa: CASRPTILAGATGELFF
CDR3nt: TGCGCCAGCAGACCGACAATACTAGCGGGGGCGACGGGGGAGCTGTTTTTT

j_gene: TRBJ2-7
d_gene: .
v_gene: TRBV7-2
abundance: .
CDR3aa: CASSLAGPGWYF
CDR3nt: TGTGCCAGCAGCTTAGCGGGTCCCGGTTGGTACTTC

j_gene: TRBJ2-3
d_gene: .
v_gene: TRBV12-3/TRBV12-4
abundance: few
CDR3aa: CASTQTIGSLRADTQYF
CDR3nt: TGTGCCAGCACCCAGACGATTGGATCCCTGAGGGCAGATACGCAGTATTTT

j_gene: TRBJ2-7
d_gene: .
v_gene: TRBV5-1
abundance: .
CDR3aa: CASVGDYEQYF
CDR3nt: TGCGCCAGCGTAGGGGACTACGAGCAGTACTTC

j_gene: TRBJ2-7
d_gene: .
v_gene: TRBV12-3/TRBV12-4
abundance: few
CDR3aa: CASSFGGRLDYEQYF
CDR3nt: TGTGCCAGCAGTTTCGGAGGGAGGCTCGACTACGAGCAGTACTTC

j_gene: TRBJ2-2
d_gene: .
v_gene: TRBV29-1
abundance: few
CDR3aa: CSARTDKNTGELFF
CDR3nt: TGCAGCGCCCGGACGGACAAGAACACCGGGGAGCTGTTTTTT